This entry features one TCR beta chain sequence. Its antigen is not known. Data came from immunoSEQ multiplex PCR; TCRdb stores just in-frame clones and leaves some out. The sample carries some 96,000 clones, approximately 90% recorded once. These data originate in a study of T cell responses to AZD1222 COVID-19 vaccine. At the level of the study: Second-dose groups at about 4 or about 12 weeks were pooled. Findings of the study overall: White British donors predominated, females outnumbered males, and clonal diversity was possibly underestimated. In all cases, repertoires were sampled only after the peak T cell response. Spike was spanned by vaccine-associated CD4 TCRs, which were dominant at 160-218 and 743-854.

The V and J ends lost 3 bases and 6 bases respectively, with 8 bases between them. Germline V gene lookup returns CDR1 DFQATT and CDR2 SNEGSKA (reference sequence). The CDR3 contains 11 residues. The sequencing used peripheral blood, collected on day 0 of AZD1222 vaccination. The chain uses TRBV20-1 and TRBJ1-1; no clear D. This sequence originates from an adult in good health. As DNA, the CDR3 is TGCAGTGCTAGCGGCGATCCTGAAGCTTTCTTT. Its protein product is CSASGDPEAFF.